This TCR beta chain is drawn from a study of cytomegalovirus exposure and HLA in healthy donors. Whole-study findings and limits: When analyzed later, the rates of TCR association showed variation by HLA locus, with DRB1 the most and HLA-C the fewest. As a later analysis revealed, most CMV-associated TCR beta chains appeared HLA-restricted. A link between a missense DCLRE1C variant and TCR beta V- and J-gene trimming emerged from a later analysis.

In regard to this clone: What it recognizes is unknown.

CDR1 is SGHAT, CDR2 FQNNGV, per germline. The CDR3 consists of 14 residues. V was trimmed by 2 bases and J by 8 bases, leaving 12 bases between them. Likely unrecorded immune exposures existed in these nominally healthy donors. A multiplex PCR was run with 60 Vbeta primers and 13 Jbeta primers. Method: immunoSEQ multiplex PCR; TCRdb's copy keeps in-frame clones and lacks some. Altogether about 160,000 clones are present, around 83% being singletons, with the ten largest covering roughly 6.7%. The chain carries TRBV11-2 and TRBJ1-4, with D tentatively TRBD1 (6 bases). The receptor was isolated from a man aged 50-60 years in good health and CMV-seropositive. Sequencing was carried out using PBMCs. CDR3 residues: CASSLQGSGEKLFF. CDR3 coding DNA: TGTGCCAGCAGCTTACAGGGGAGTGGGGAAAAACTGTTTTTT.